This paragraph reports one TCR beta chain. Its specificity is unknown. Assay used: immunoSEQ multiplex PCR; TCRdb lists only in-frame clones, some missing. The table shows more than 95,000 clones, with 70% to 90% occurring only once. Germline loops: CDR1 LNHDA, CDR2 SQIVND (reference sequence). There are 10 residues in the CDR3. Trimming took off 5 bases at V and 7 bases at J, with 6 bases between the two ends. This sample was included in a study of PD-1 blockade in mismatch repair-deficient tumors. Study-wide background: Patients had around 12 mismatch repair-deficient cancer types, all previously treated and progressing. Study-level results: After pembrolizumab, tumor-resident clones rose rapidly, then generally contracted before radiologic responses.

The TCR comes from an adult with mismatch repair-deficient cancer. Sample: peripheral blood, taken 44 weeks after starting pembrolizumab. The chain is built from TRBV19 and TRBJ2-7; D is uncertain. The CDR3 DNA reads as TGTGCCAGTAGTGCTATGGAGCAGTACTTC. Translating gives CASSAMEQYF.